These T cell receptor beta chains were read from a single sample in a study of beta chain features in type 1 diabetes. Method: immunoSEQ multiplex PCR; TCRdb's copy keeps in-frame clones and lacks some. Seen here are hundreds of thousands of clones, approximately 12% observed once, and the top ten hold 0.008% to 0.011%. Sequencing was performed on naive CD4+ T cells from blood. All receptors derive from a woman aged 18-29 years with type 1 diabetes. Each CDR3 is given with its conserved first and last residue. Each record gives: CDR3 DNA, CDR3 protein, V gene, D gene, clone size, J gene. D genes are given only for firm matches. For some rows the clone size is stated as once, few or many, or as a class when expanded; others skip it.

cdr3_nt: TGTGCCACCAGCGGAATGGACAGTGTGCGGGTAGAGACCCAGTACTTC
cdr3_aa: CATSGMDSVRVETQYF
v_call: TRBV15
d_call: -
clone_size: -
j_call: TRBJ2-5

cdr3_nt: TGTGCCAGTAGTATTCGGACAGGGATATTGACTGAAGCTTTCTTT
cdr3_aa: CASSIRTGILTEAFF
v_call: TRBV19
d_call: TRBD1
clone_size: few
j_call: TRBJ1-1

cdr3_nt: TGTGCCAGCAGTTTAGCGGGAGGTGTTGCAGATACGCAGTATTTT
cdr3_aa: CASSLAGGVADTQYF
v_call: TRBV28
d_call: TRBD2
clone_size: -
j_call: TRBJ2-3

cdr3_nt: TGCGCCAGCAGCCCAGGACTAAACCAAGAGACCCAGTACTTC
cdr3_aa: CASSPGLNQETQYF
v_call: TRBV5-1
d_call: -
clone_size: -
j_call: TRBJ2-5

cdr3_nt: TGTGCCAGCAGTGACGATAGGGGAACCTACTATGGCTACACCTTC
cdr3_aa: CASSDDRGTYYGYTF
v_call: TRBV2
d_call: -
clone_size: few
j_call: TRBJ1-2

cdr3_nt: TGTGCCAGCAGCGTAGACAGGGGGCAAGAGACCCAGTACTTC
cdr3_aa: CASSVDRGQETQYF
v_call: TRBV9
d_call: TRBD1
clone_size: -
j_call: TRBJ2-5

cdr3_nt: TGCGCCAGCAGCTTGGGGAGACGGAGCTCCTACGAGCAGTACTTC
cdr3_aa: CASSLGRRSSYEQYF
v_call: TRBV5-1
d_call: -
clone_size: -
j_call: TRBJ2-7

cdr3_nt: TGTGCCTGGAGTCCCCTCGGACTTTCCCACAATGAGCAGTTCTTC
cdr3_aa: CAWSPLGLSHNEQFF
v_call: TRBV30
d_call: -
clone_size: few
j_call: TRBJ2-1

cdr3_nt: TGTGCCAGCAGCCGGGCGAGGGGGGAGACCCAGTACTTC
cdr3_aa: CASSRARGETQYF
v_call: TRBV7-9
d_call: -
clone_size: few
j_call: TRBJ2-5

cdr3_nt: TGTGCCAGCTCACCAGCGTGGTCCTACGAGCAGTACTTC
cdr3_aa: CASSPAWSYEQYF
v_call: TRBV18
d_call: -
clone_size: -
j_call: TRBJ2-7

cdr3_nt: TGTGCCAGTAGGGCTAGCGGCCCCACAGATACGCAGTATTTT
cdr3_aa: CASRASGPTDTQYF
v_call: TRBV7-2
d_call: TRBD2
clone_size: -
j_call: TRBJ2-3

cdr3_nt: TGTGCCAGCAGCCCTTGGACAGGGGAGATAATGAACACTGAAGCTTTCTTT
cdr3_aa: CASSPWTGEIMNTEAFF
v_call: TRBV5-6
d_call: TRBD1
clone_size: -
j_call: TRBJ1-1

cdr3_nt: TGTGCCAGCAGCCAAGAGGCCGGGTTCGTTGAAGCTTTCTTT
cdr3_aa: CASSQEAGFVEAFF
v_call: TRBV14
d_call: -
clone_size: few
j_call: TRBJ1-1

cdr3_nt: TGTGCCACCAGCAGAGAGGGGGGGTTGGACACTGAAGCTTTCTTT
cdr3_aa: CATSREGGLDTEAFF
v_call: TRBV15
d_call: -
clone_size: -
j_call: TRBJ1-1

cdr3_nt: TGTGCCAGCAGTTACTCGAGGAGCGGGGCCACCTACGAGCAGTACTTC
cdr3_aa: CASSYSRSGATYEQYF
v_call: TRBV6-5
d_call: TRBD2
clone_size: few
j_call: TRBJ2-7

cdr3_nt: TGTGCTAGTGGCCTCGGACAGGGTGATGCAGATACGCAGTATTTT
cdr3_aa: CASGLGQGDADTQYF
v_call: TRBV12-5
d_call: TRBD1
clone_size: -
j_call: TRBJ2-3

cdr3_nt: TGCGCCAGCAGCCAGACTTACCCGGGACAGAACTATGGCTACACCTTC
cdr3_aa: CASSQTYPGQNYGYTF
v_call: TRBV4-1
d_call: TRBD1
clone_size: few
j_call: TRBJ1-2

cdr3_nt: TGTGCCACGCGGGAGGGCAGTGGAACTGAAGCTTTCTTT
cdr3_aa: CATREGSGTEAFF
v_call: TRBV10-3
d_call: -
clone_size: -
j_call: TRBJ1-1

cdr3_nt: TGTGCCAGCAGCTTGCAGGGGGGTCGTGATTCACCCCTCCACTTT
cdr3_aa: CASSLQGGRDSPLHF
v_call: TRBV5-4
d_call: TRBD1
clone_size: few
j_call: TRBJ1-6

cdr3_nt: TGTGCCAGCAGCTTGGGGGGACAGGACCTCTACGAGCAGTACTTC
cdr3_aa: CASSLGGQDLYEQYF
v_call: TRBV5-4
d_call: TRBD1
clone_size: few
j_call: TRBJ2-7

cdr3_nt: TGTGCCAGCAGCGGTCTACAGGGGGCGAAGGAGCAGTACTTC
cdr3_aa: CASSGLQGAKEQYF
v_call: TRBV2
d_call: TRBD1
clone_size: once
j_call: TRBJ2-7

cdr3_nt: TGTGCCAGCAGCGCACAGAATTCTAATTCACCCCTCCACTTT
cdr3_aa: CASSAQNSNSPLHF
v_call: TRBV9
d_call: -
clone_size: -
j_call: TRBJ1-6

cdr3_nt: TGTGCCAGCAGCGCGGGGGGCACCAGCTCTAGCACAGATACGCAGTATTTT
cdr3_aa: CASSAGGTSSSTDTQYF
v_call: TRBV9
d_call: -
clone_size: few
j_call: TRBJ2-3

cdr3_nt: TGTGCCAGCTCCGGGACTCCTACGACCACCGGGGAGCTGTTTTTT
cdr3_aa: CASSGTPTTTGELFF
v_call: TRBV7-2
d_call: -
clone_size: -
j_call: TRBJ2-2

cdr3_nt: TGTGCCAGCAGCTCACAGGAATCTGGGGCCAACGTCCTGACTTTC
cdr3_aa: CASSSQESGANVLTF
v_call: TRBV7-3
d_call: -
clone_size: -
j_call: TRBJ2-6

cdr3_nt: TGCAGCGTCTCCCTAGACCCAGGAAACACCATATATTTT
cdr3_aa: CSVSLDPGNTIYF
v_call: TRBV29-1
d_call: -
clone_size: few
j_call: TRBJ1-3

cdr3_nt: TGTGCCGGGGGTAAGGGACAGGGAGGGCCCCAGCATTTT
cdr3_aa: CAGGKGQGGPQHF
v_call: TRBV2
d_call: TRBD1
clone_size: few
j_call: TRBJ1-5

cdr3_nt: TGTGCCAGCAGCAAAAGCCCTGTCAATGGCTACACCTTC
cdr3_aa: CASSKSPVNGYTF
v_call: TRBV21-1
d_call: -
clone_size: -
j_call: TRBJ1-2

cdr3_nt: TGTGCCAGCAGTTTCAGAACAGGGTTGATGAACACTGAAGCTTTCTTT
cdr3_aa: CASSFRTGLMNTEAFF
v_call: TRBV27
d_call: -
clone_size: few
j_call: TRBJ1-1

cdr3_nt: TGCGCCAGCCGTAGTGGGGAGGGGGAGCTGTTTTTT
cdr3_aa: CASRSGEGELFF
v_call: TRBV23-1
d_call: -
clone_size: -
j_call: TRBJ2-2

cdr3_nt: TGTGCCAGCAGCTTGGCCACCAACCCGCGGCAACTTGAGACCCAGTACTTC
cdr3_aa: CASSLATNPRQLETQYF
v_call: TRBV5-4
d_call: -
clone_size: few
j_call: TRBJ2-5

cdr3_nt: TGTGCCAGCAGTCTCCGGGTTCCGGGGGAGACCCAGTACTTC
cdr3_aa: CASSLRVPGETQYF
v_call: TRBV27
d_call: -
clone_size: few
j_call: TRBJ2-5

cdr3_nt: TGCAGCGCCTTGTCCCCAGGCGGGAGAAGGTACGAGCAGTACTTC
cdr3_aa: CSALSPGGRRYEQYF
v_call: TRBV29-1
d_call: TRBD2
clone_size: few
j_call: TRBJ2-7

cdr3_nt: TGTGCCAGCAGCTTGGCCGGGACTACCGGAGAGACCCAGTACTTC
cdr3_aa: CASSLAGTTGETQYF
v_call: TRBV5-5
d_call: TRBD2
clone_size: -
j_call: TRBJ2-5

cdr3_nt: TGCGCCAGCAGACATACAGGGAACACTGAAGCTTTCTTT
cdr3_aa: CASRHTGNTEAFF
v_call: TRBV5-1
d_call: -
clone_size: few
j_call: TRBJ1-1

cdr3_nt: TGTGCCAGCAGTGAAATGGACGGGATGAACACTGAAGCTTTCTTT
cdr3_aa: CASSEMDGMNTEAFF
v_call: TRBV6-1
d_call: -
clone_size: few
j_call: TRBJ1-1

cdr3_nt: TGTGCCAGTAGTAGCAGGGGGCGCATGTACGAGCAGTACTTC
cdr3_aa: CASSSRGRMYEQYF
v_call: TRBV19
d_call: TRBD1
clone_size: -
j_call: TRBJ2-7

cdr3_nt: TGTGCCAGCAGTTTAATCATTGGTGGGAGCGGCAATGAGCAGTTCTTC
cdr3_aa: CASSLIIGGSGNEQFF
v_call: TRBV28
d_call: -
clone_size: few
j_call: TRBJ2-1

cdr3_nt: TGCGCCAGCAGCTTGAGGGGGACCACCGGGGAGCTGTTTTTT
cdr3_aa: CASSLRGTTGELFF
v_call: TRBV5-1
d_call: -
clone_size: -
j_call: TRBJ2-2

cdr3_nt: TGTGCCTCCCCCGCGGGGCTGAACTATGGCTACACCTTC
cdr3_aa: CASPAGLNYGYTF
v_call: TRBV30
d_call: -
clone_size: -
j_call: TRBJ1-2

cdr3_nt: TGCGCCAGCAGCTTAGGGGGATCCTCCTACAATGAGCAGTTCTTC
cdr3_aa: CASSLGGSSYNEQFF
v_call: TRBV5-1
d_call: -
clone_size: few
j_call: TRBJ2-1

cdr3_nt: TGCGCCAGCAGCTTGGGGACTAGCGGCACCGGGGAGCTGTTTTTT
cdr3_aa: CASSLGTSGTGELFF
v_call: TRBV5-1
d_call: TRBD2
clone_size: few
j_call: TRBJ2-2

cdr3_nt: TGTGCCAGCTCACCGTCGGGAGGGCCCACCTACGAGCAGTACTTC
cdr3_aa: CASSPSGGPTYEQYF
v_call: TRBV18
d_call: TRBD2
clone_size: few
j_call: TRBJ2-7

cdr3_nt: TGCGCCAGCAGCCCGGTTCGGGGTTCCGAAGCTTTCTTT
cdr3_aa: CASSPVRGSEAFF
v_call: TRBV4-3
d_call: -
clone_size: few
j_call: TRBJ1-1